This entry is about one T cell receptor (beta chain). These data come from a study of blood T cell repertoires in COVID-19. This CDR3 region has 15 residues. CDR1 SEHNR and CDR2 FQNEAQ come from the germline V gene (reference sequence). V was cut by 4 bases and J by 5 bases, with 17 bases left in between. All enrollees were roughly 18 to 89 years old and from about 25 US areas. Source study methods: Reference gene primer amplification in the assay estimated nucleated cell counts. Clones were sequenced by immunoSEQ multiplex PCR, and TCRdb holds only the in-frame ones, with some missing. That table supplies the V and J calls and clone size; D and trimming were determined from the DNA. The data hold a few hundred thousand clones, with about 86% observed a single time.

V usage is TRBV7-9 and J usage is TRBJ1-1; possibly TRBD1 for D (5 bases). The receptor was derived from a woman aged 40 to 50 with acute COVID-19. Sequencing was carried out using PBMCs or T cells enriched from blood (not recorded which). The CDR3 here is CASSSTPGGNTEAFF. Written as DNA, the CDR3 is TGTGCCAGCAGCTCGACGCCCGGGGGAAATACTGAAGCTTTCTTT.